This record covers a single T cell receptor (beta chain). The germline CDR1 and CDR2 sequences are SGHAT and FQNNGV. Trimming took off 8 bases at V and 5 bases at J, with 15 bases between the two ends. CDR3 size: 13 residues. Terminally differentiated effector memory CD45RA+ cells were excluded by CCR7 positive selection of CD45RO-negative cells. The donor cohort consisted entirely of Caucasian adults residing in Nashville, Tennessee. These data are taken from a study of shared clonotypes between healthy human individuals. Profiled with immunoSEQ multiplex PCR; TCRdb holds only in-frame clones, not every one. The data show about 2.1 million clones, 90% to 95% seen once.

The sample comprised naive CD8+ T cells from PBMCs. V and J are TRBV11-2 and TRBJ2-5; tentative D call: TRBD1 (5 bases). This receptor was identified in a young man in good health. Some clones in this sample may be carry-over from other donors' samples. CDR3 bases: TGTGCCAGCTGCGACAGTTTAAGGGAGACCCAGTACTTC. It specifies CASCDSLRETQYF.